The T cell receptor (beta chain) described here comes from a study of blood T cell repertoires in COVID-19. The trim removed 6 bases at V and 4 bases at J, leaving 3 bases unmatched. This CDR3 contains 13 residues. CDR1 is MDHEN and CDR2 is SYDVKM in the germline V gene. Clones were sequenced by immunoSEQ multiplex PCR, and TCRdb holds only the in-frame ones, with some missing. The sample records tens of thousands of clones, 87% being singletons. The chain recombines TRBV28 with TRBJ1-2; 9 bases align to TRBD1. Sequencing was done on a sample of peripheral blood. This TCR came from a human donor in a cohort sampled during active COVID-19. CDR3 amino acids: CASREGQGYGYTF. The DNA for the CDR3 is TGTGCCAGCAGGGAGGGACAGGGCTATGGCTACACCTTC.